The sequence of this T cell receptor beta chain was determined in a study of Ad26.COV2.S vaccination and SARS-CoV-2 variants. Findings and caveats of the study: Those who received the vaccine showed greater spike-specific TCR breadth than those given placebo.

Assay: immunoSEQ multiplex PCR; the TCRdb copy retains only in-frame clones and omits some. Of about 680,000 clones listed, around 89% are singletons. As for this clone: Its target is unknown.

Treatment described: 15 to 20 received Ad26.COV2.S at low or high dose, single or two shots; about 5 received placebo; per-sample allocation not given. Sampling was performed 63 days after the first vaccine or placebo injection. Vaccination employed an Ad26 vector expressing the Wuhan-strain SARS-CoV-2 spike. The material sequenced was peripheral blood, taken in a trial of Ad26.COV2.S vaccine versus placebo. The sequence derives from a person aged 18 to 65 who received the Ad26.COV2.S COVID-19 vaccine or a placebo.

CDR3 bases: TGCGCCAGCAGCTTGGCCGGGACAACTAATGAAAAACTGTTTTTT. This sequence encodes CASSLAGTTNEKLFF. The V call is TRBV5-1, the J call TRBJ1-4; D unresolved. V was pared by 0 bases and J by 0 bases, with 6 bases between. The V gene's germline CDR1 is SGHRS and CDR2 YFSETQ. The CDR3 extends over 15 amino acids. Variable domain in full (rest from reference TRBV5-1 and TRBJ1-4): KAGVTQTPRYLIKTRGQQVTLSCSPISGHRSVSWYQQTPGQGLQFLFEYFSETQRNKGNFPGRFSGRQFSNSRSEMNVSTLELGDSALYLCASSLAGTTNEKLFFGSGTQLSVL.